The clone carrying this T cell receptor beta chain was seen more than once but under ten times. Its specificity is not known. A single base separates this from a much larger clone, so it may be a read error. The sample comes from a study of prognosis after radiotherapy for stage I lung cancer. Study summary: Individuals with stage I non-small cell lung cancer joined the cohort between 2018 and early 2019. General observations from the study: Reportedly, the usage of TRBV and TRBJ genes was not the same in patients with and without metastases. Patients with distant metastases had lower Shannon entropy after stereotactic body radiation therapy.

Amplification of TCR beta CDR3 from genomic DNA used two-round multiplex PCR. Amplification in first-round PCR relied on primers specific to each TRBV and TRBJ gene. Each CDR3 protein gets one entry after TCRdb re-called the multiplex PCR reads with MiXCR. Among some 36,000 distinct CDR3 sequences listed, around 22% were seen once. There are 14 residues in the CDR3. Per germline, CDR1 SGHRS and CDR2 YFSETQ. The chain combines TRBV5-1 with TRBJ1-1, with D uncertain. This receptor was identified in a donor older than 45 with non-small cell lung cancer. Specimen: PBMCs, collected before or after stereotactic body radiation therapy (not recorded which). In DNA, the CDR3 is TGCGCCAACAGCTTGGGCAGGATTCGGACTGAAGCTTTCTTT. It translates to CANSLGRIRTEAFF.